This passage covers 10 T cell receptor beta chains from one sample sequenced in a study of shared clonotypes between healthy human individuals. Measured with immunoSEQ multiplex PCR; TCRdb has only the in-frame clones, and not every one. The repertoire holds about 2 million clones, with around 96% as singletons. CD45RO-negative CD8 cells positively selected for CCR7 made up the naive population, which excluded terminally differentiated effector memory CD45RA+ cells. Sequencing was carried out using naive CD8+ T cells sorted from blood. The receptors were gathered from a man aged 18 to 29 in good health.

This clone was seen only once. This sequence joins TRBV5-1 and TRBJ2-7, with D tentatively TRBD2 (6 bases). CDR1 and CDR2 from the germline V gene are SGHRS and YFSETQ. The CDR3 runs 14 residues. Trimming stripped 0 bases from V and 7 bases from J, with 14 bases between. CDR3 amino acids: CASSLEDLAGEQYF. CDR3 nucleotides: TGCGCCAGCAGCTTGGAGGACCTGGCGGGGGAGCAGTACTTC.

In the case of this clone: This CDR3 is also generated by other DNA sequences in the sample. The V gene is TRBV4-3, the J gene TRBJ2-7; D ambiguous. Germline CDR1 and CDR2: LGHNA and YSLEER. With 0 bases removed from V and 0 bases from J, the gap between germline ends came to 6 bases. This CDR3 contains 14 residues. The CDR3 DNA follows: TGCGCCAGCAGCCAAGATGTAGGCTCCTACGAGCAGTACTTC. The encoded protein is CASSQDVGSYEQYF.

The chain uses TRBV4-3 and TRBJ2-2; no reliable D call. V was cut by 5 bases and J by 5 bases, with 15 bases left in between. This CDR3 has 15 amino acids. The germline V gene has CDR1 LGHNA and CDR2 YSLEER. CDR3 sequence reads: CASSEVGPRTGELFF. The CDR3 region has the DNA TGCGCCAGCAGCGAGGTGGGCCCCAGGACCGGGGAGCTGTTTTTT.

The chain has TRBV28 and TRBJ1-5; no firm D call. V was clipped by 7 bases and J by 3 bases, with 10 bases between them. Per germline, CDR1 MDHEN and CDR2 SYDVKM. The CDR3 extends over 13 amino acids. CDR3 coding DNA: TGTGCCAGCACCGGACGGAACAATCAGCCCCAGCATTTT. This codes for CASTGRNNQPQHF.

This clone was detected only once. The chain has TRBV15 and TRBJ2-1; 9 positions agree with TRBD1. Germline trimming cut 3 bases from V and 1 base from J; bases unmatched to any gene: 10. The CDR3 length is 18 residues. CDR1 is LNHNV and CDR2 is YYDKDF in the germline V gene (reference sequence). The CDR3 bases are TGTGCCACCAGCAGTGGAATAGGGACAGGGATATCCTACAATGAGCAGTTCTTC. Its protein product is CATSSGIGTGISYNEQFF.

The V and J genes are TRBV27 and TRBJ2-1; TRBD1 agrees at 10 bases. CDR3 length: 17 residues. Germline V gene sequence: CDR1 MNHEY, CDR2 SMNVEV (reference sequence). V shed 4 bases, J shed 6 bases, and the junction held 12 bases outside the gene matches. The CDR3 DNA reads TGTGCCAGCAGTTCCATTCCTGGGACAGGGGTGGGCAATGAGCAGTTCTTC. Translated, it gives CASSSIPGTGVGNEQFF.

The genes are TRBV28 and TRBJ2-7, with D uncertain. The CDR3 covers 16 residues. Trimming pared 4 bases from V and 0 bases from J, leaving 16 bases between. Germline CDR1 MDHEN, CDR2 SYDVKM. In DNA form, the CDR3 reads TGTGCCAGCAGTTGGGCCCGCGAACTAAGCTCCTACGAGCAGTACTTC. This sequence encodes CASSWARELSSYEQYF.

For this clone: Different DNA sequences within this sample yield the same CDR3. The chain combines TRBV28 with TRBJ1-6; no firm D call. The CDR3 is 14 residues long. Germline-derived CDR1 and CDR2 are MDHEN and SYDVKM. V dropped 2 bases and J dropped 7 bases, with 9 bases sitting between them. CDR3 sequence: CASSLTGTNSPLHF. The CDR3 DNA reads TGTGCCAGCAGTTTAACTGGAACAAATTCACCCCTCCACTTT.

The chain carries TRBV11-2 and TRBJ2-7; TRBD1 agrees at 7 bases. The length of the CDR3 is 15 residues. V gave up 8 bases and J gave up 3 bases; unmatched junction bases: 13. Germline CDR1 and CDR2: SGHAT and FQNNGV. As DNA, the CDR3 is TGTGCCAGCGCCCTGGGACAGCCTCCAGGCTACGAGCAGTACTTC. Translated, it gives CASALGQPPGYEQYF.

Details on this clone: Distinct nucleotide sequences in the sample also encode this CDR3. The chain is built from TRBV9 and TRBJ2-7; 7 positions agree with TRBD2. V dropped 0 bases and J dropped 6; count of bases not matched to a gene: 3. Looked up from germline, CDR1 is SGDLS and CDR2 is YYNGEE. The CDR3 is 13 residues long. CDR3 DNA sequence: TGTGCCAGCAGCGTAGACGGGGGGACCGAGCAGTACTTC. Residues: CASSVDGGTEQYF.